One sample yielded the 10 T cell receptor beta chains listed below, sequenced in a study of blood T cell repertoires in COVID-19. TCRdb's table, derived via immunoSEQ multiplex PCR, lists solely in-frame clones and lacks some. The sample records 450,000 or so clones, roughly 87% being singletons. The sample was peripheral blood. These TCRs come from a man between 18 and 35 years old with COVID-19, enrolled during active disease.

The genes are TRBV6-1 and TRBJ2-3; 9 bases line up with TRBD2. V shed 2 bases and J 7 bases; nucleotides not matched to a gene: 7. This CDR3 region has 15 residues. The germline gives CDR1 MNHNS, CDR2 SASEGT. The CDR3 DNA is TGTGCCAGCAGTGAATTCGGTAGCGGGAGCTATACGCAGTATTTT. The encoded protein is CASSEFGSGSYTQYF.

This rearrangement joins TRBV7-8 to TRBJ2-3, with 9 bases aligning to TRBD2. Losses at the gene ends were 4 bases for V and 0 bases for J; bases not matched to a gene: 5. This CDR3 has 16 amino acids. The germline gives CDR1 SGHVS, CDR2 FQNEAQ. The CDR3 DNA follows: TGTGCCAGCAGCTCAGTAGCGGGGGCTAGCACAGATACGCAGTATTTT. This encodes CASSSVAGASTDTQYF.

The V gene is TRBV6-6, the J gene TRBJ2-7, with 10 bases identical to TRBD2. CDR1 is MNHNY, CDR2 SVGAGI, per germline (reference sequence). The trim removed 4 bases at V and 2 bases at J, leaving 2 bases unmatched. The CDR3 is 14 amino acids. The chain's CDR3 is CASSWLAGAYEQYF. CDR3 coding DNA: TGTGCCAGCAGTTGGCTAGCGGGAGCCTACGAGCAGTACTTC.

The gene calls are TRBV11-2 and TRBJ2-7, with D perhaps matching TRBD1 (6 bases). Trimming left V 4 bases short and J 2 bases short, with 9 bases between. The CDR3 loop spans 13 amino acids. Germline V CDR1 and CDR2: SGHAT, FQNNGV. Written as DNA, the CDR3 is TGTGCCAGCAGCTCCCAGGGGCCCTACGAGCAGTACTTC. Its protein product is CASSSQGPYEQYF.

This chain links TRBV2 with TRBJ2-1; 14 bases are shared with TRBD2. The germline V gene has CDR1 SNHLY and CDR2 FYNNEI. Trimming took 4 bases from V and 10 from J; bases not matched to a gene: 3. The CDR3 runs 14 residues. The CDR3 nucleotides are TGTGCCAGCAGTGTGGGACTAGCGGGAGAAGAGCAGTTCTTC. It codes for CASSVGLAGEEQFF.

This chain connects TRBV9 to TRBJ1-2, with a weak D call TRBD1 (5 bases). V was pared by 4 bases and J by 5 bases, with 12 bases between. Germline lookup yields CDR1 SGDLS and CDR2 YYNGEE. CDR3 length equals 13 residues. In nucleotides, the CDR3 is TGTGCCAGCAGCACACAGGCAGGGTATGGCTACACCTTC. Protein product: CASSTQAGYGYTF.

This clone was recorded only once. The chain has TRBV27 and TRBJ2-5, with D tentatively TRBD2 (6 bases). CDR3 size: 18 residues. Germline V gene sequence: CDR1 MNHEY, CDR2 SMNVEV (reference sequence). V dropped 2 bases and J dropped 2 bases, with 21 bases sitting between them. CDR3 nucleotide sequence: TGTGCCAGCAGTTTAAGGGGAGGAGGGCTCGGGGTGCAAGAGACCCAGTACTTC. Translation gives CASSLRGGGLGVQETQYF.

The chain has TRBV9 and TRBJ2-3; 8 bases map to TRBD2. With 4 bases clipped from V and 4 bases from J, the junction kept 8 bases outside the gene matches. This CDR3 is 15 amino acids long. Germline V gene lookup returns CDR1 SGDLS and CDR2 YYNGEE. The CDR3 is CASSNPGLGADTQYF. The CDR3, as DNA: TGTGCCAGCAGCAACCCGGGACTAGGGGCAGATACGCAGTATTTT.

The chain recombines TRBV18 with TRBJ2-1; TRBD1 aligns across 10 bases. Germline CDR1 is KGHSH and CDR2 is LQKENI. J gave up 6 bases and V 4 bases, and 0 bases lay outside the gene matches. CDR3 size: 13 residues. CDR3 DNA sequence: TGTGCCAGCTCACGGGACAGGGGCAATGAGCAGTTCTTC. Its translation is CASSRDRGNEQFF.

The chain has TRBV6-5 and TRBJ2-7, with TRBD1 matching 10 bases. V was clipped by 0 bases and J by 4 bases; unmatched bases: 3. The CDR3 consists of 15 residues. Germline CDR1 MNHEY, CDR2 SVGAGI. CDR3 sequence reads: CASSYSPGQGYEQYF. The CDR3 DNA reads as TGTGCCAGCAGTTACTCTCCGGGACAGGGGTACGAGCAGTACTTC.